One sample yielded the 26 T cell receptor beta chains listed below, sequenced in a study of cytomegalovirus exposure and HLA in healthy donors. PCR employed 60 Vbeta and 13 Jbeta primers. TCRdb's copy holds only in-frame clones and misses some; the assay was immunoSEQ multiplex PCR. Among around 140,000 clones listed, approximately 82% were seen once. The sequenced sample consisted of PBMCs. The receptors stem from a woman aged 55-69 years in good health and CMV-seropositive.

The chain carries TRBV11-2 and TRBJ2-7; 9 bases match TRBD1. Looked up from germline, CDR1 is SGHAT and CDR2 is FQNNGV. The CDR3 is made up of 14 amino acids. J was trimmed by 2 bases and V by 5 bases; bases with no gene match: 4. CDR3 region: CASSKGQGAYEQYF. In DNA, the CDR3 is TGTGCCAGCAGCAAGGGACAGGGAGCCTACGAGCAGTACTTC.

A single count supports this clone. This CDR3 is CSVVAHSSYEQYF. The CDR3 region has the DNA TGCAGCGTTGTTGCTCACTCCTCCTACGAGCAGTACTTC. The chain links TRBV29-1 to TRBJ2-7; D unresolved. CDR1 SQVTM and CDR2 ANQGSEA come from the germline V gene. This CDR3 spans 13 amino acids. Deletions cut 4 bases from V and 0 bases from J, with 10 bases between.

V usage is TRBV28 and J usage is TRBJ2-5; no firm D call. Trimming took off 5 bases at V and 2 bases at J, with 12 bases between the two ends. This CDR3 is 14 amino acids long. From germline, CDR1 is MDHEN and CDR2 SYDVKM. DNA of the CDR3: TGTGCCAGCAGTCCCATTTGGGCGCAAGAGACCCAGTACTTC. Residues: CASSPIWAQETQYF.

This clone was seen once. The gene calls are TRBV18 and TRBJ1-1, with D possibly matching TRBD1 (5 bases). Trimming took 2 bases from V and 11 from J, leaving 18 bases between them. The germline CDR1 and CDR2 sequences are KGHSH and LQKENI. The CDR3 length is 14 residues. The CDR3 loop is CASSPAGPLSSAFF. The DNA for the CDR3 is TGTGCCAGCTCACCAGCAGGGCCCCTTAGTAGCGCTTTCTTT.

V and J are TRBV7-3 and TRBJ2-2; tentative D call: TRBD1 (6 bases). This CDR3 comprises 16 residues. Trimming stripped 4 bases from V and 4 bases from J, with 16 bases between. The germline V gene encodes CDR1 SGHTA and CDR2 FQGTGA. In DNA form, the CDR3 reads TGTGCCAGCAGCTACACAGGGTTTCCCGCCACCGGGGAGCTGTTTTTT. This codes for CASSYTGFPATGELFF.

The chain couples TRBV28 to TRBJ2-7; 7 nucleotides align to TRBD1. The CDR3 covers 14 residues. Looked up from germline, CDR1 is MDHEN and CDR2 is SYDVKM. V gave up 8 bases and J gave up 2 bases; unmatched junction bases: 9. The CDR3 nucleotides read TGTGCCAGCCAAAATAGGGGACAGACCTACGAGCAGTACTTC. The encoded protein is CASQNRGQTYEQYF.

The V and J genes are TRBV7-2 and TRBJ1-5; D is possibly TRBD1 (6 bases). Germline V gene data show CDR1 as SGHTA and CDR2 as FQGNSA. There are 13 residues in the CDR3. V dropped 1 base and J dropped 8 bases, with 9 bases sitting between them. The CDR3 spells CASSLDRVKPQHF. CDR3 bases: TGTGCCAGCAGCTTAGACAGGGTTAAGCCCCAGCATTTT.

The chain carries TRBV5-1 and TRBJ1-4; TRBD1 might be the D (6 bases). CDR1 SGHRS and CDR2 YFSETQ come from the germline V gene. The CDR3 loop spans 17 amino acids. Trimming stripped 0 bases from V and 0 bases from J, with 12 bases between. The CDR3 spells CASSLAGGGTTNEKLFF. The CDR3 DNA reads TGCGCCAGCAGCTTGGCCGGCGGGGGCACAACTAATGAAAAACTGTTTTTT.

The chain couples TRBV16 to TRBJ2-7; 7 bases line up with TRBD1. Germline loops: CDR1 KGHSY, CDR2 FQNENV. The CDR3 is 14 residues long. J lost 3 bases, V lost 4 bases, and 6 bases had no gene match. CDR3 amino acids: CASSLFRDSYEQYF. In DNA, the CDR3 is TGTGCCAGCAGCCTCTTCCGGGACAGCTACGAGCAGTACTTC.

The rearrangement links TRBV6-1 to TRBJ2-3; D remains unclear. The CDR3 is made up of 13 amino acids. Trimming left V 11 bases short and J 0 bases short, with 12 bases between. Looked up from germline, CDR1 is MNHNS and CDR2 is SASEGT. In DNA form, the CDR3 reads TGTGCCGCCGCGAGTCCAAGCACAGATACGCAGTATTTT. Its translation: CAAASPSTDTQYF.

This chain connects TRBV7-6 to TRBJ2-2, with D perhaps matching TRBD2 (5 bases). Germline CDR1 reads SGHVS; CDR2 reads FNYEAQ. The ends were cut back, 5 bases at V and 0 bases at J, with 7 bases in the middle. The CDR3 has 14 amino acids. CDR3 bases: TGTGCCAGCAGCCGAGGGACGAACACCGGGGAGCTGTTTTTT. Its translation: CASSRGTNTGELFF.

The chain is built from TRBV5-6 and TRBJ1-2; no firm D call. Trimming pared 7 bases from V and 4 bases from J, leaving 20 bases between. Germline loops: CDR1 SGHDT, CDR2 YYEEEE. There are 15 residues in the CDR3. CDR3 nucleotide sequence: TGTGCCAGCCTTCATCGGTGGCTAAGCGGCTATGGCTACACCTTC. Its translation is CASLHRWLSGYGYTF.

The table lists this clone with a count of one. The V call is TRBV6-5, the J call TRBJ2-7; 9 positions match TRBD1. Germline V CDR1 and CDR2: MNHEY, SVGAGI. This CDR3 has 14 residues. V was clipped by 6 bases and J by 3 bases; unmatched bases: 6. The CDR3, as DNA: TGTGCCAGCAGGGCGGGACAGGGAAACTACGAGCAGTACTTC. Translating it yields CASRAGQGNYEQYF.

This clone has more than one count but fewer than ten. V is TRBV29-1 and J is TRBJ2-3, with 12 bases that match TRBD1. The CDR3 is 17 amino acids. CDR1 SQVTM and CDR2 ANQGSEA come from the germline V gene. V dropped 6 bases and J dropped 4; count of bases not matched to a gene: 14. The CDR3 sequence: CSVDNLGQGAPSDTQYF. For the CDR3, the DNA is TGCAGCGTGGATAACTTGGGACAGGGGGCACCCTCAGATACGCAGTATTTT.

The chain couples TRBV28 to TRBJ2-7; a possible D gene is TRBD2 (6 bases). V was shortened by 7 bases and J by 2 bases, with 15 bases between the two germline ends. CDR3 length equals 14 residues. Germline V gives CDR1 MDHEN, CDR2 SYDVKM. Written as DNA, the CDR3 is TGTGCCAGCACCACCGGGACTTTTACCTACGAGCAGTACTTC. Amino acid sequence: CASTTGTFTYEQYF.

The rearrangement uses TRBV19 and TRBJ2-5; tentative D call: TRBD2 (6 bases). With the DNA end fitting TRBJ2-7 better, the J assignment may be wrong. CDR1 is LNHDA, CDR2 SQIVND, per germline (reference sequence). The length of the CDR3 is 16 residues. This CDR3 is CASIPGVGLITYEQYF. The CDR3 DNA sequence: TGTGCCAGTATCCCGGGGGTGGGGTTAATCACCTACGAGCAGTACTTC.

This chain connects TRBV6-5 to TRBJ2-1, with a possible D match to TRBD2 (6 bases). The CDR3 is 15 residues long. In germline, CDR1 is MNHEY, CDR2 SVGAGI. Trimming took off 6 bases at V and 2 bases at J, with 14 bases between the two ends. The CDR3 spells CASSRSGGAYNEQFF. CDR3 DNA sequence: TGTGCCAGCAGCAGAAGCGGAGGGGCCTACAATGAGCAGTTCTTC.

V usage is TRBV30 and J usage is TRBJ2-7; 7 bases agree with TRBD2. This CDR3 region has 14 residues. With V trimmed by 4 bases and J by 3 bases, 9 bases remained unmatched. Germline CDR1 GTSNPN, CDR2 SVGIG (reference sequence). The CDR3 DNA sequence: TGTGCCTGGAACGTCGGCGGGGGTGACTACGAGCAGTACTTC. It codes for CAWNVGGGDYEQYF.

CDR3 amino acids: CASNSGNSYEQYF. CDR3 nucleotide sequence: TGTGCCAGCAACAGCGGGAACTCCTACGAGCAGTACTTC. The chain combines TRBV6-6 with TRBJ2-5; 7 bases align to TRBD2. The tail of the sequence fits TRBJ2-7 better, so the J call may be wrong. Germline values: CDR1 MNHNY, CDR2 SVGAGI (reference sequence). The CDR3 length is 13 residues.

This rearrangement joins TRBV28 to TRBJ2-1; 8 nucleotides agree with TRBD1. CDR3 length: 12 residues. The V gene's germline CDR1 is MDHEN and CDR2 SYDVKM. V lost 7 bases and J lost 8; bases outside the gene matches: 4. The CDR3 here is CASNPGGHEQFF. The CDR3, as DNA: TGTGCCAGCAACCCAGGGGGCCATGAGCAGTTCTTC.

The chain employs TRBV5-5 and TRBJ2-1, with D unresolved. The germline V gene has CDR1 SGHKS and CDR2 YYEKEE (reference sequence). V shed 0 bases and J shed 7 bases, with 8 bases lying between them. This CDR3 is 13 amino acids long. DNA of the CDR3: TGTGCCAGCAGCTTGGTCCCTAGGAATGAGCAGTTCTTC. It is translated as CASSLVPRNEQFF.

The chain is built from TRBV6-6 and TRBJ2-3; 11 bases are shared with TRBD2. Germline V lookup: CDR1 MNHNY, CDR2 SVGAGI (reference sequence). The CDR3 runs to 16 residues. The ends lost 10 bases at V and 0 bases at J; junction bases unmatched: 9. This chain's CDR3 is CATRGTSGTSTDTQYF. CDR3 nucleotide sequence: TGTGCCACACGAGGGACTAGCGGTACTAGCACAGATACGCAGTATTTT.

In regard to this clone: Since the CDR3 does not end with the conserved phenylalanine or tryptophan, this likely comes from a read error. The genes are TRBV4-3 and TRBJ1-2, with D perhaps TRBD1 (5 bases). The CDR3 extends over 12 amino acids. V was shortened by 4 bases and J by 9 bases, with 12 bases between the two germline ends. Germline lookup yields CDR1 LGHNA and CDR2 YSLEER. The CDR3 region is CASSRGGIRYTV. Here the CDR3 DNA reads TGCGCCAGCAGCCGGGGCGGCATCCGCTACACCGTC.

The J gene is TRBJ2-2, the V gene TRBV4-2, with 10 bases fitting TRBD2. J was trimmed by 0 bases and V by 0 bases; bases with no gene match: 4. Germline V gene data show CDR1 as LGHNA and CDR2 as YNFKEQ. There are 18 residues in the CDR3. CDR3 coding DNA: TGTGCCAGCAGCCAAGATTGGGGGACTAGCGCGAACACCGGGGAGCTGTTTTTT. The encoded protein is CASSQDWGTSANTGELFF.

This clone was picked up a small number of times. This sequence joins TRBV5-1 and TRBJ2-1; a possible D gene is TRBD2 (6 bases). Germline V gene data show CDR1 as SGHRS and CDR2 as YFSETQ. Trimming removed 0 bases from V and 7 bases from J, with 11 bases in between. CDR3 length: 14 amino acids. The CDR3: CASSLAAGVNEQFF. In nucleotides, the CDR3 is TGCGCCAGCAGCTTGGCAGCGGGTGTGAATGAGCAGTTCTTC.

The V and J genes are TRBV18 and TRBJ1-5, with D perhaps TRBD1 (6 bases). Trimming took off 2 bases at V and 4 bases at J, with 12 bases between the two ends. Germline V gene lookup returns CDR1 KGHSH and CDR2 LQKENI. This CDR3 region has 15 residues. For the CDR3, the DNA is TGTGCCAGCTCACCAAAGGGAGGGGGGAATCAGCCCCAGCATTTT. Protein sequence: CASSPKGGGNQPQHF.